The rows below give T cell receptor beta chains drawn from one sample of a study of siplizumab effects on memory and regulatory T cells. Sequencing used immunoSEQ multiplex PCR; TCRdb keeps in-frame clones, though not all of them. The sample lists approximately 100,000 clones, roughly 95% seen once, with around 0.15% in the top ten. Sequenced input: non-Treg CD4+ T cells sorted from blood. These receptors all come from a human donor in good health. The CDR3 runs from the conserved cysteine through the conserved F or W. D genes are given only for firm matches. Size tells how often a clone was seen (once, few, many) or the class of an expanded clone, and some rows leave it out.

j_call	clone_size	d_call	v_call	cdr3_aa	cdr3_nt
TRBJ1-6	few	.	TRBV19	CASRVGNSPLHF	TGTGCCAGTAGAGTCGGGAATTCACCCCTCCACTTT
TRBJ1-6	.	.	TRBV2	CASSLGTSPSPLHF	TGTGCCAGCAGTCTCGGGACTAGCCCTTCACCCCTCCACTTT
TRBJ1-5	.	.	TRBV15	CATSRRQGEPQHF	TGTGCCACCAGCAGAAGGCAGGGTGAGCCCCAGCATTTT
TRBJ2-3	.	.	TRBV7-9	CASSLDIGSTDTQYF	TGTGCCAGCAGCTTAGATATCGGGAGCACAGATACGCAGTATTTT
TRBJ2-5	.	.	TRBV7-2	CASSFGGQNQETQYF	TGTGCCAGCAGCTTCGGCGGACAGAACCAAGAGACCCAGTACTTC
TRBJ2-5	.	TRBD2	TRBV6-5	CASRQRGGWGTQYF	TGTGCCAGCAGGCAGCGGGGGGGCTGGGGGACCCAGTACTTC
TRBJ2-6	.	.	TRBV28	CASSSVHTFSGANVLTF	TGTGCCAGCAGTTCCGTCCACACCTTCTCTGGGGCCAACGTCCTGACTTTC
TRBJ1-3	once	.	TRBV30	CAWREQSGQGNTIYF	TGTGCCTGGAGGGAACAGTCCGGACAGGGAAACACCATATATTTT
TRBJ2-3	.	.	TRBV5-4	CASSVVGGGADTQYF	TGTGCCAGCAGCGTCGTTGGGGGTGGAGCAGATACGCAGTATTTT
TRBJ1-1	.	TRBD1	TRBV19	CASHRTGGGTEAFF	TGTGCCAGCCACAGGACAGGGGGCGGCACTGAAGCTTTCTTT
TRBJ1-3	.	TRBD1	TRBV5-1	CASSLSGGRNTIYF	TGCGCCAGCAGCTTGTCAGGGGGAAGAAACACCATATATTTT
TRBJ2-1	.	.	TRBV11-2	CASTLLGTEQFF	TGTGCCAGCACCTTACTCGGGACAGAGCAGTTCTTC
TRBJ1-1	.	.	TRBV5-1	CASSFSSMNTEAFF	TGCGCCAGCAGCTTTTCCAGCATGAACACTGAAGCTTTCTTT
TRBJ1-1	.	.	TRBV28	CASRLGNDEAFF	TGTGCCAGCAGATTAGGAAATGATGAAGCTTTCTTT
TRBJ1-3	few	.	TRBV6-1	CASSEGIYSGNTIYF	TGTGCCAGCAGTGAAGGTATTTACTCTGGAAACACCATATATTTT
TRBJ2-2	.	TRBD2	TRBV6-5	CASSWSGTSISGELFF	TGTGCCAGCAGTTGGTCCGGGACTAGCATCTCAGGGGAGCTGTTTTTT
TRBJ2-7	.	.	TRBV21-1	CASSQGSSYEQYF	TGTGCCAGCAGCCAAGGGAGCTCCTACGAGCAGTACTTC
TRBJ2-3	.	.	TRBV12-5	CASASGADTQYF	TGTGCTAGTGCCTCGGGGGCAGATACGCAGTATTTT
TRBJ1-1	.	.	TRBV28	CASSFALRERDTEAFF	TGTGCCAGCAGTTTCGCGCTGAGGGAGAGAGACACTGAAGCTTTCTTT
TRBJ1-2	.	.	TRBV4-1	CASSQDRGSSVYYGYTF	TGCGCCAGCAGCCAAGATCGTGGGAGTTCCGTTTATTATGGCTACACCTTC
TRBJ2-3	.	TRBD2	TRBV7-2	CASSLVTSGLITDTQYF	TGTGCCAGCAGCTTAGTCACTAGCGGACTTATCACAGATACGCAGTATTTT
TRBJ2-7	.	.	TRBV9	CASSVEPGSYEQYF	TGTGCCAGCAGCGTAGAACCAGGGAGCTACGAGCAGTACTTC
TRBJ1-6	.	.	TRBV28	CASSPLRGGGSPLHF	TGTGCCAGCAGCCCCCTTAGGGGGGGCGGATCACCCCTCCACTTT
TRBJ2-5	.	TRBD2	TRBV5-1	CASSPTSGQETQYF	TGCGCCAGCAGCCCGACTAGCGGCCAAGAGACCCAGTACTTC
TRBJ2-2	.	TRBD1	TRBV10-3	CAITPGQGLSGGTGELFF	TGTGCCATCACCCCGGGACAGGGATTGTCGGGAGGAACCGGGGAGCTGTTTTTT
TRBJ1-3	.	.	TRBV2	CASSEQGGSGNTIYF	TGTGCCAGCAGTGAACAGGGAGGCTCTGGAAACACCATATATTTT
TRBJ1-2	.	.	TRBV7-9	CASSQGVGNYGYTF	TGTGCCAGCAGTCAAGGGGTCGGCAACTATGGCTACACCTTC
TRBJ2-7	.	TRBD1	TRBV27	CASSLTGTAYEQYF	TGTGCCAGCAGTTTAACCGGGACAGCCTACGAGCAGTACTTC
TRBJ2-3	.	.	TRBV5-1	CASSLPTDTQYF	TGCGCCAGCAGCTTACCCACAGATACGCAGTATTTT
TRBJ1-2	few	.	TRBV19	CASSHRDPRGYTF	TGTGCCAGTAGTCACCGGGACCCGAGGGGCTACACCTTC
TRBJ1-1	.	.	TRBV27	CASSWGGVNTEAFF	TGTGCCAGCAGTTGGGGGGGCGTGAACACTGAAGCTTTCTTT